These 31 T cell receptor beta chains share one sample of origin, sequenced in a study of T cells expressing NK-cell markers. One entry per CDR3 protein, without DNA, is what TCRdb gives after re-calling the 5' RACE reads. This table lists some 340,000 distinct CDR3 sequences. What was sequenced was blood T cells: a sorted CD56 or NKG2C T cell subset, CD4+ or CD8+ T cells, or bulk PBMC T cells (not recorded which). These receptors all come from a man aged 18-75 years in good health.

This chain joins TRBV30 and TRBJ2-2; TCRdb reports TRBD1, a call that lacks DNA to check it against. CDR3 length equals 17 residues. Germline-derived CDR1 and CDR2 are GTSNPN and SVGIG (reference sequence). The CDR3 reads CAWGMEVQRLNTGELFF. Complete variable domain (other parts from reference TRBV30 and TRBJ2-2): SQTIHQWPATLVQPVGSPLSLECTVEGTSNPNLYWYRQAAGRGLQLLFYSVGIGQISSEVPQNLSASRPQDRQFILSSKKLLLSDSGFYLCAWGMEVQRLNTGELFFGEGSRLTVL.

The genes are TRBV24-1 and TRBJ2-1. The CDR3 has 14 amino acids. Germline-derived CDR1 and CDR2 are KGHDR and SFDVKD. This CDR3 reads CATSRMANTHEQFF.

The genes are TRBV12-3 or TRBV12-4 and TRBJ2-3; no DNA is available, so the TRBD1 call from TCRdb remains unchecked. The CDR3 consists of 15 residues. CDR3 in amino acids: CASSQNGQGTDTQYF.

The rearrangement links TRBV27 to TRBJ1-6; TCRdb's assignment of TRBD1 cannot be checked, as there is no DNA. The CDR3 contains 15 residues. CDR1 and CDR2 from the germline V gene are MNHEY and SMNVEV (reference sequence). This chain's CDR3 is CASSLTRGAVSPLHF.

This rearrangement joins TRBV20-1 to TRBJ2-5; TCRdb selects TRBD1, and the lack of DNA leaves this call unchecked. The CDR3 has 13 amino acids. Germline V gene sequence: CDR1 DFQATT, CDR2 SNEGSKA (reference sequence). The CDR3 spells CSAPQYIRETQYF.

J is TRBJ2-7 and V is TRBV5-1; no DNA is available, so the TRBD2 call from TCRdb remains unchecked. From germline, CDR1 is SGHRS and CDR2 YFSETQ. This CDR3 region has 14 residues. CDR3 amino acids: CASSLGTESYEQYF.

V and J are TRBV5-1 and TRBJ2-5; as DNA is missing, the TRBD2 call by TCRdb cannot be tested. CDR3 length equals 16 residues. CDR1 SGHRS and CDR2 YFSETQ come from the germline V gene. The CDR3 is CASSLSGTSNAETQYF.

This chain links TRBV25-1 with TRBJ1-2; TCRdb picks TRBD1, but there is no DNA to check that call. The length of the CDR3 is 13 residues. Per germline, CDR1 MGHDK and CDR2 SYGVNS. CDR3: CASKGLSDYGYTF.

The chain links TRBV7-9 to TRBJ2-1; TCRdb names TRBD1, which stays unverified in the absence of DNA. Per germline, CDR1 SEHNR and CDR2 FQNEAQ (reference sequence). This CDR3 is built from 12 residues. The CDR3 sequence is CASSLQTGAQFF.

The gene calls are TRBV4-2 and TRBJ2-4; the D gene TCRdb calls, TRBD1, cannot be checked with no DNA. The CDR3 is 16 amino acids. In germline, CDR1 is LGHNA, CDR2 YNFKEQ. The CDR3 protein is CASSQLPGAAKNIQYF.

The V gene is TRBV12-5, the J gene TRBJ1-1; TCRdb picks TRBD1, but there is no DNA to check that call. The CDR3 loop spans 15 amino acids. Germline V CDR1 and CDR2: LGHNT, FRNRAP. The CDR3 loop reads CASAEQGGRNTEAFF.

The V call is TRBV20-1, the J call TRBJ2-3; the D call from TCRdb, TRBD1, cannot be confirmed without DNA. This CDR3 is 14 amino acids long. Germline V gives CDR1 DFQATT, CDR2 SNEGSKA (reference sequence). This CDR3 reads CSAIDRAFTDTQYF.

This sequence joins TRBV20-1 and TRBJ2-1; the TCRdb D gene call, TRBD2, has no DNA to confirm it. The germline V gene has CDR1 DFQATT and CDR2 SNEGSKA (reference sequence). This CDR3 has 14 amino acids. CDR3 amino acids: CSANPLGNYNEQFF.

The CDR3 spells CASSVRGINTGELFF. The rearrangement joins TRBV25-1 to TRBJ2-2; no DNA is available, so the TRBD2 call from TCRdb remains unchecked. CDR1 is MGHDK, CDR2 SYGVNS, per germline. The CDR3 extends over 15 amino acids.

The V gene is TRBV24-1, the J gene TRBJ2-5; there is no DNA to check the TCRdb D call of TRBD1. Germline loops: CDR1 KGHDR, CDR2 SFDVKD. The CDR3 sequence is 15 residues long. CDR3 loop: CATSSGQGPVETQYF.

The chain has TRBV20-1 and TRBJ1-4; the TRBD1 assignment by TCRdb is unverifiable without DNA. The length of the CDR3 is 15 residues. CDR1 DFQATT and CDR2 SNEGSKA come from the germline V gene (reference sequence). The CDR3 reads CSARDRQGKGEKLFF.

The chain carries TRBV12-3 or TRBV12-4 and TRBJ2-7; TCRdb gives TRBD1 as the D gene, but with no DNA this cannot be confirmed. The length of the CDR3 is 15 residues. CDR3 sequence: CASSFTQQGAYEQYF.

The rearrangement joins TRBV3-1 to TRBJ2-2; TCRdb's assignment of TRBD1 cannot be checked, as there is no DNA. Germline V gene sequence: CDR1 LGHDT, CDR2 YNNKEL (reference sequence). The CDR3 has 15 residues. The CDR3: CASSQSRQGAGELFF.

The V and J genes are TRBV20-1 and TRBJ1-6; TCRdb calls TRBD1, which cannot be checked without DNA. The CDR3 loop spans 16 amino acids. Germline lookup yields CDR1 DFQATT and CDR2 SNEGSKA (reference sequence). This CDR3 reads CSASRPRTGDNSPLHF.

The chain has TRBV30 and TRBJ1-6. Germline V gene lookup returns CDR1 GTSNPN and CDR2 SVGIG (reference sequence). This CDR3 spans 16 amino acids. CDR3 in amino acids: CAWSVWVKTYNSPLHF. Supplemented by reference TRBV30 and TRBJ1-6, the full variable domain reads SQTIHQWPATLVQPVGSPLSLECTVEGTSNPNLYWYRQAAGRGLQLLFYSVGIGQISSEVPQNLSASRPQDRQFILSSKKLLLSDSGFYLCAWSVWVKTYNSPLHFGNGTRLTVT.

The chain recombines TRBV28 with TRBJ2-7. This CDR3 has 12 residues. Germline V gene lookup returns CDR1 MDHEN and CDR2 SYDVKM. CDR3 protein: CASSVKIYEQYF.

The chain is built from TRBV6-2 or TRBV6-3 and TRBJ2-7; TCRdb indicates TRBD1, and absent DNA this call remains unverified. Germline V gives CDR1 MNHEY, CDR2 SVGEGT. The CDR3 loop spans 15 amino acids. Here the CDR3 reads CASRIRQGGSYEQYF.

V and J are TRBV6-1 and TRBJ1-4. The CDR3 is 15 amino acids. Germline V lookup: CDR1 MNHNS, CDR2 SASEGT. CDR3 residues: CASSDAGGFNEKLFF.

The V and J genes are TRBV7-9 and TRBJ2-3. Per the germline V gene, CDR1 is SEHNR and CDR2 is FQNEAQ (reference sequence). The CDR3 spans 15 residues. The CDR3 here is CASSQSYLTLDTQYF. The variable domain in full, with the rest retrieved from reference TRBV7-9 and TRBJ2-3, is DTGVSQNPRHKITKRGQNVTFRCDPISEHNRLYWYRQTLGQGPEFLTYFQNEAQLEKSRLLSDRFSAERPKGSFSTLEIQRTEQGDSAMYLCASSQSYLTLDTQYFGPGTRLTVL.

V and J are TRBV6-1 and TRBJ1-3; TCRdb designates TRBD1, a call that cannot be tested without DNA. The CDR3 is 13 residues long. Germline values: CDR1 MNHNS, CDR2 SASEGT. CDR3 sequence reads: CATFEGRGNTIYF.

The chain couples TRBV6-1 to TRBJ2-3; TCRdb designates TRBD2, a call that cannot be tested without DNA. The CDR3 has 16 residues. The germline V gene has CDR1 MNHNS and CDR2 SASEGT. CDR3 sequence: CASSQGLAGSTDTQYF.

The J gene is TRBJ2-6, the V gene TRBV7-6; no DNA is available, so the TRBD2 call from TCRdb remains unchecked. CDR3 length equals 19 residues. CDR1 is SGHVS and CDR2 is FNYEAQ in the germline V gene. Here the CDR3 reads CASSLVLREERSGANVLTF.

The chain links TRBV10-2 to TRBJ2-5; TCRdb picks TRBD1, but there is no DNA to check that call. The length of the CDR3 is 13 residues. Germline CDR1 is WSHSY and CDR2 is SAAADI. The CDR3 loop reads CASSRQHQETQYF.

J is TRBJ2-2 and V is TRBV12-3 or TRBV12-4; the TCRdb D gene call, TRBD2, has no DNA to confirm it. The CDR3 extends over 19 amino acids. CDR3 sequence: CASSFAVLAGGRRTGELFF.

This chain connects TRBV12-3 or TRBV12-4 to TRBJ1-3; as DNA is missing, the TRBD1 call by TCRdb cannot be tested. The CDR3 extends over 15 amino acids. The chain's CDR3 is CASSSSDRAGNTIYF.

This chain links TRBV10-3 with TRBJ2-3; the TCRdb D gene call, TRBD2, has no DNA to confirm it. The germline V gene has CDR1 ENHRY and CDR2 SYGVKD. This CDR3 has 17 residues. The CDR3 here is CAITHLLGPEATDTQYF.